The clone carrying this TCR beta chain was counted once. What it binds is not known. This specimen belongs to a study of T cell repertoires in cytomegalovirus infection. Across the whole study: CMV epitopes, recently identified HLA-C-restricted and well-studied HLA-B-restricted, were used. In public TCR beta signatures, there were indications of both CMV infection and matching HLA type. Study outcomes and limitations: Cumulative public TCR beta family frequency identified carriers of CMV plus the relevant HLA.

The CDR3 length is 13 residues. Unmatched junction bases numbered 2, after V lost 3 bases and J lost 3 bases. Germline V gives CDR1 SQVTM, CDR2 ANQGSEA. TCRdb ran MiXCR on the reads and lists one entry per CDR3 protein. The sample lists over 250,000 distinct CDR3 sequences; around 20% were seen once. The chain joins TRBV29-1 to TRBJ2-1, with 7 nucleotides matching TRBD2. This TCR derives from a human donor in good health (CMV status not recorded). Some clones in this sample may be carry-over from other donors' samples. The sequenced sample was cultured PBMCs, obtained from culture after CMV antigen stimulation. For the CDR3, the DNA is TGCAGCGTTGAGGGCGGGAGCTACAATGAGCAGTTCTTC. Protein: CSVEGGSYNEQFF.